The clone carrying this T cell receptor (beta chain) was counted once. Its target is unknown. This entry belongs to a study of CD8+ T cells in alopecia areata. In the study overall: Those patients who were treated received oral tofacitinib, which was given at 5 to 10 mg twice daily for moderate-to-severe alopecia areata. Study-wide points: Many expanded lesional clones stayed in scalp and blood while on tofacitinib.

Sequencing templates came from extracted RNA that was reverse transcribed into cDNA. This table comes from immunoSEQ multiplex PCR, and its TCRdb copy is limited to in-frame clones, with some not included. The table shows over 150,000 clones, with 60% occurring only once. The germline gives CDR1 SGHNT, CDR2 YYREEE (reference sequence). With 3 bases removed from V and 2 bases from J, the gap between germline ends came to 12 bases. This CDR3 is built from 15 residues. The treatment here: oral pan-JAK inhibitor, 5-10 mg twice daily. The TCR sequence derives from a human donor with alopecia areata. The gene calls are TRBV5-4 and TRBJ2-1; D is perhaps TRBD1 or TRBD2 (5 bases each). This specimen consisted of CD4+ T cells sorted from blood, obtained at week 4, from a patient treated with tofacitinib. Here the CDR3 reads CASSSTGTAYNEQFF. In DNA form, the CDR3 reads TGTGCCAGCAGCTCTACCGGGACGGCCTACAATGAGCAGTTCTTC.